What follows are 17 T cell receptor beta chains derived from one specimen sequenced in a study of STAT3 mutations in large granular lymphocyte leukemia. Overall study results and limits: At least one immunodominant TCR beta clonotype appeared in every T-cell large granular lymphocyte leukemia patient.

Their recognized antigens are unknown. TCRdb's copy holds only in-frame clones and misses some; the assay was immunoSEQ multiplex PCR. The specimen's table records some 2,200 clones. Sample: PBMCs. The source of these receptors is a human donor with T large granular lymphocyte leukemia. The donor label of this sample is uncertain. Some clones in this sample may be carry-over from other donors' samples.

With regard to this clone: The conserved phenylalanine or tryptophan is not found at the CDR3 terminus, so this likely reflects a read error. The DNA is omitted, as the CDR3 cannot be located on it reliably, and the CDR3 follows TCRdb's listing. The CDR3: CAISDGGWAGGS. The rearrangement links TRBV10-3 to TRBJ1-5. The germline CDR1 and CDR2 sequences are ENHRY and SYGVKD. The CDR3 region is 12 residues in length, termini included.

In terms of frequency, this clone is medium-sized. This CDR3 is missing its conserved last phenylalanine or tryptophan, likely due to a read error. Because the CDR3's place on the DNA is in doubt, the DNA is left out and the CDR3 is given as listed by TCRdb. V and J are TRBV27 and TRBJ2-3; no check of the table's D call, TRBD1, against the DNA was made. The CDR3 extends over 14 residues, inclusive of both ends. Germline lookup yields CDR1 MNHEY and CDR2 SMNVEV (reference sequence). The CDR3 protein is CASRPGQGRGETDT.

Concerning this clone: The conserved final phenylalanine or tryptophan is absent from the CDR3, which likely points to a read error. The limits of the CDR3 on the DNA are not certain, so only TCRdb's listed CDR3 is given. The J gene is TRBJ2-1, the V gene TRBV5-1; no check of the table's D call, TRBD2, against the DNA was made. From germline, CDR1 is SGHRS and CDR2 YFSETQ. Inclusive of both ends, the CDR3 amounts to 10 amino acids. CDR3 residues: CASSWGTSDE.

Note on this clone: Since no conserved phenylalanine or tryptophan closes the CDR3, a read error is the likely cause. The DNA is left out, because the CDR3 cannot be placed on it with certainty; the CDR3 is given as TCRdb lists it. This chain links TRBV5-1 with TRBJ2-3; whether TRBD2, the table's D call, matches the DNA was not checked. Germline CDR1 is SGHRS and CDR2 is YFSETQ. The CDR3 contains 11 residues when both ends are counted. This CDR3 is CASSKGTESDT.

Of note for this clone: The conserved final phenylalanine or tryptophan is absent from the CDR3, which likely points to a read error. The limits of the CDR3 on the DNA are not certain, so only TCRdb's listed CDR3 is given. The chain employs TRBV30 and TRBJ2-3; the D call of TRBD1 is as the table states it, not checked on the DNA. The CDR3 is 10 amino acids in total, end residues counted. The germline V gene encodes CDR1 GTSNPN and CDR2 SVGIG (reference sequence). The CDR3 loop reads CAWSGPGADT.

On this clone itself: The CDR3 end shows no conserved phenylalanine or tryptophan, and so a read error is likely. The limits of the CDR3 on the DNA are not certain, so only TCRdb's listed CDR3 is given. The rearrangement joins TRBV19 to TRBJ2-7; whether TRBD1, the table's D call, matches the DNA was not checked. Germline CDR1 LNHDA, CDR2 SQIVND (reference sequence). The CDR3 spans 10 amino acids, including both terminal residues. The CDR3 here is CASSSDRAYE.

A note on this clone: This CDR3 is missing its conserved last phenylalanine or tryptophan, likely due to a read error. It is unclear where the CDR3 begins or ends on the DNA, so no DNA is shown, and the CDR3 is as TCRdb lists it. The chain joins TRBV7-9 to TRBJ1-6. The CDR3 is 12 amino acids in total, end residues counted. Germline CDR1 reads SEHNR; CDR2 reads FQNEAQ (reference sequence). The CDR3 sequence: CASSPDSPRDSP.

As concerns this clone: Without the conserved terminal phenylalanine or tryptophan, this CDR3 likely stems from a read error. It is unclear where the CDR3 begins or ends on the DNA, so no DNA is shown, and the CDR3 is as TCRdb lists it. The rearrangement links TRBV18 to TRBJ2-3; TRBD1 was called by the table and not checked on the DNA. Germline assignment: CDR1 KGHSH and CDR2 LQKENI. The CDR3 has 12 amino acids, counting both end residues. CDR3 sequence: CASSPTARDTDT.

Judged by frequency, this clone is medium-sized (0.01 to 0.1%). This CDR3 fails to terminate in the conserved phenylalanine or tryptophan, so it likely reflects a read error. The limits of the CDR3 on the DNA are not certain, so only TCRdb's listed CDR3 is given. The gene calls are TRBV2 and TRBJ2-1; TRBD2 is the table's D call and was not checked against the DNA. The CDR3 comprises 13 residues, both ends counted. In germline, CDR1 is SNHLY, CDR2 FYNNEI. CDR3 amino acids: CASSVLAGISYNE.

For this clone: A read error is likely, as this CDR3 ends without the conserved phenylalanine or tryptophan. It is unclear where the CDR3 begins or ends on the DNA, so no DNA is shown, and the CDR3 is as TCRdb lists it. The chain uses TRBV7-3 and TRBJ1-1; the table's D call, TRBD1, has no DNA check behind it. Germline CDR1 reads SGHTA; CDR2 reads FQGTGA. The CDR3 is 10 residues long, counting both termini. The CDR3 region is CASSPQGTGE.

With regard to this clone: The conserved closing phenylalanine or tryptophan is absent in this CDR3, likely reflecting a read error. The limits of the CDR3 on the DNA are not certain, so only TCRdb's listed CDR3 is given. The J gene is TRBJ2-7, the V gene TRBV10-2; no check of the table's D call, TRBD1, against the DNA was made. The CDR3 has 10 residues if both end residues are counted. Germline assignment: CDR1 WSHSY and CDR2 SAAADI. The CDR3 protein is CASSVSITYE.

Worth noting for this clone: It is likely a read error, because the conserved phenylalanine at the end of the CDR3 is missing. The DNA is left out, because the CDR3 cannot be placed on it with certainty; the CDR3 is given as TCRdb lists it. The genes are TRBV19 and TRBJ2-2; TRBD1, the D gene given by the table, was not confirmed from the DNA. In germline, CDR1 is LNHDA, CDR2 SQIVND (reference sequence). The CDR3 adds up to 12 amino acids, both ends counted. CDR3 in amino acids: CASIKGAGGTGE.

With respect to this clone: Because the CDR3 is missing its conserved closing phenylalanine or tryptophan, this is likely a read error. No DNA is shown, since the ends of the CDR3 on it are uncertain; the CDR3 is the one TCRdb lists. The gene calls are TRBV7-8 and TRBJ1-2; TRBD1 reflects the table's D call only, with no check against the DNA. The germline V gene encodes CDR1 SGHVS and CDR2 FQNEAQ. Ends included, the CDR3 has 10 residues. CDR3 sequence: CASSHDREGG.

Points on this clone: Since no conserved phenylalanine or tryptophan closes the CDR3, a read error is the likely cause. The DNA is omitted, as the CDR3 cannot be located on it reliably, and the CDR3 follows TCRdb's listing. V gene TRBV11-3 combines with J gene TRBJ2-1; TRBD2, the D gene given by the table, was not confirmed from the DNA. Germline lookup yields CDR1 SGHNT and CDR2 YENEEA. The CDR3 is made up of 10 amino acids, end residues included. The CDR3 here is CASSLERDNE.

In terms of frequency, this clone is medium-sized. As the CDR3 is not closed by the conserved phenylalanine or tryptophan, this likely results from a read error. No DNA is shown, since the ends of the CDR3 on it are uncertain; the CDR3 is the one TCRdb lists. J is TRBJ2-5 and V is TRBV2; TRBD1 is taken as the D call from the table, unchecked against the DNA. The CDR3 has 11 amino acids, counting both end residues. In germline, CDR1 is SNHLY, CDR2 FYNNEI. CDR3 sequence: CASSEYRSQET.

Points on this clone: No conserved phenylalanine or tryptophan ends this CDR3, so it is likely a read error. No DNA is shown, since the ends of the CDR3 on it are uncertain; the CDR3 is the one TCRdb lists. The chain has TRBV7-2 and TRBJ2-5; whether TRBD1, the table's D call, matches the DNA was not checked. The CDR3 spans 12 residues, counting both ends. Germline V gene sequence: CDR1 SGHTA, CDR2 FQGNSA. This CDR3 reads CASSLSPGQAET.

Comment on this clone: This CDR3 fails to terminate in the conserved phenylalanine or tryptophan, so it likely reflects a read error. The DNA is left out, because the CDR3 cannot be placed on it with certainty; the CDR3 is given as TCRdb lists it. V gene TRBV6-1 combines with J gene TRBJ2-7; the table's D call, TRBD1, has no DNA check behind it. The germline V gene encodes CDR1 MNHNS and CDR2 SASEGT. Including both end residues, the CDR3 is 12 amino acids long. The CDR3 sequence is CASSELATFSYE.